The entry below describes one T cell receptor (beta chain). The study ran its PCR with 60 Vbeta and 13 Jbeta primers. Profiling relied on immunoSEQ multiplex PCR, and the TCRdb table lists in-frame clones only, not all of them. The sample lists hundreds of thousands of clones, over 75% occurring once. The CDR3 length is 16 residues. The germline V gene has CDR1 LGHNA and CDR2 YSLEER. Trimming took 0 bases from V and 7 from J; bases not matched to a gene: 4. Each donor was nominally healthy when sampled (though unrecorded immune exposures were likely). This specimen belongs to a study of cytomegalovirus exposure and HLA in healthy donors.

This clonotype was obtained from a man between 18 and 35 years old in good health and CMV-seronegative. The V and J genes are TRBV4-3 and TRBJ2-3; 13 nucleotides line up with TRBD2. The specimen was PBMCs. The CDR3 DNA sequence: TGCGCCAGCAGCCAAGATCAACTAGCGGGGGGGAATACGCAGTATTTT. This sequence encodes CASSQDQLAGGNTQYF.